This is a list of T cell receptor beta chains from one sample in a study of T cell responses to AZD1222 COVID-19 vaccine. Assay: immunoSEQ multiplex PCR; the TCRdb copy retains only in-frame clones and omits some. This table holds more than 95,000 clones, around 85% found once. The material sequenced was peripheral blood, taken 28 days after the second AZD1222 dose. These receptors were obtained from an adult who received the AZD1222 COVID-19 vaccine. Each CDR3 is given without its conserved first and last residue. Fields, in order: V gene, D gene, J gene, CDR3 protein. D genes are given only for firm matches.

>TRBV18|.|TRBJ2-3
ASSPPVRGTDTQY
>TRBV25-1|.|TRBJ1-2
ASIGSENYGYT
>TRBV5-1|TRBD2|TRBJ2-2
ASSFAGGAEGNVELF
>TRBV28|.|TRBJ2-3
ASSFPSSFYRAPDTQY
>TRBV6-5|.|TRBJ1-1
ASSYSAEAEAF
>TRBV28|TRBD1|TRBJ1-2
ASNPGQGHNYGYT
>TRBV11-3|.|TRBJ2-7
ASSIRDGDYEQY
>TRBV28|TRBD1|TRBJ1-1
ASTLSLSATGRSTEAF
>TRBV28|.|TRBJ2-7
ASSLFLGQTYHYEQY
>TRBV3-1/TRBV3-2|.|TRBJ2-2
ASSQGGGLAGELF
>TRBV5-6|.|TRBJ2-3
ASRNTDTQY
>TRBV23-1|.|TRBJ1-2
ASSHLRDTSNYGYT
>TRBV24-1|.|TRBJ1-5
ATSEGGSQDQPQH
>TRBV14|.|TRBJ2-7
ASSRQEPGAYEQY
>TRBV20-1|.|TRBJ2-2
SASHRVAGELF
>TRBV5-1|.|TRBJ1-1
ASSLGLGYTEAF
>TRBV6-2/TRBV6-3|TRBD2|TRBJ2-1
ASSYPLAGRRNEQF
>TRBV5-1|TRBD1|TRBJ2-1
ASSLGGTGVRTRTFRSSYNEQF
>TRBV20-1|.|TRBJ1-5
SASEITQNQPQH
>TRBV7-2|TRBD2|TRBJ2-1
ASSQSAGGASYNEQF
>TRBV11-2|.|TRBJ2-5
ASSQGLRETQY
>TRBV28|TRBD1|TRBJ2-7
ASTRVTGTGFYEQY
>TRBV30|.|TRBJ1-3
AWSVWGVDTIY
>TRBV7-9|.|TRBJ1-4
ASSLAGDEKLF
>TRBV4-1|.|TRBJ1-2
ASSQDILSDSNYGYT
>TRBV28|.|TRBJ1-5
ASSSPGRRDQPQH
>TRBV28|.|TRBJ1-2
ASSLVQLGGYT
>TRBV15|.|TRBJ1-1
ATSRETSAF
>TRBV7-9|.|TRBJ1-2
ASSLGNIANYGYT
>TRBV3-1/TRBV3-2|.|TRBJ1-1
ASSQGGGNTEAF
>TRBV3-1/TRBV3-2|TRBD2|TRBJ2-1
ASSQVSSGGAYEQF
>TRBV15|.|TRBJ2-4
ATSRDRTEKNIQY
>TRBV27|TRBD1|TRBJ1-5
ASSSAGQEENQPQH
>TRBV3-1/TRBV3-2|TRBD1|TRBJ1-2
ASTQGGHYGYT
>TRBV6-1|.|TRBJ1-2
ASSELGDGYT
>TRBV7-8|TRBD2|TRBJ2-7
ASSFGTSGGYEQY
>TRBV7-9|.|TRBJ1-1
ASSSDRDMNTEAF
>TRBV3-1/TRBV3-2|TRBD1|TRBJ2-7
ASSPGTGLYEQY
>TRBV5-1|.|TRBJ2-3
ASSLLAGDTQY
>TRBV9|TRBD1|TRBJ2-7
ASSVDVGQTYEQY
>TRBV24-1|.|TRBJ2-5
ATSGWGETQY
>TRBV20-1|.|TRBJ2-7
SARADYEQY
>TRBV6-5|.|TRBJ2-1
ASRMDSYNEQF
>TRBV6-5|.|TRBJ1-1
ASVHSRNTEAF
>TRBV27|TRBD1|TRBJ1-2
ASKQQGSFSGYT
>TRBV6-6|.|TRBJ1-6
ASSRDLTLH
>TRBV6-2/TRBV6-3|TRBD2|TRBJ2-3
ASSLRLAGGYGADTQY
>TRBV5-6|.|TRBJ1-2
ASSLQNAYGYT
>TRBV19|.|TRBJ2-2
ASSASTGELF
>TRBV3-1/TRBV3-2|TRBD2|TRBJ2-3
ASSQGRGGKTPDTQY
>TRBV29-1|.|TRBJ2-7
SVGGSGTVYEQY
>TRBV6-5|.|TRBJ1-2
ASSYGFQGSYGYT
>TRBV4-2|.|TRBJ1-1
ASSQGRDTEAF
>TRBV5-4|.|TRBJ1-4
ASSLGQTTNEKLF